The 20 T cell receptor beta chains below come from one sample, sequenced in a study of low-dose radiotherapy and immunotherapy resistance in tumors. Priming of first-strand cDNA relied on TRAV- and TRBV-specific primers (covering alpha and beta chains). The TCRs were subjected to amplification over roughly 20 PCR cycles employing a constant-region primer in conjunction with a V-primer adapter. TCRdb itself ran the reads through MiXCR, one entry per CDR3 protein. Here the sample spans tens of thousands of distinct CDR3 sequences, less than 30% being singletons. Time point noted: after trial treatment. Documented treatment: LDRT plus nivolumab, ipilimumab, low-dose cyclophosphamide and aspirin (RACIN trial). The starting material was PBMCs, obtained after low-dose radiotherapy plus immunotherapy. The receptors derive from a male donor with prostate cancer.

This clonotype was recorded many times. The chain combines TRBV4-1 with TRBJ1-3, with D unclear. The CDR3 runs 16 residues. V was pared by 1 base and J by 0 bases, with 10 bases between. Germline lookup yields CDR1 MGHRA and CDR2 YSYEKL. As DNA, the CDR3 is TGCGCCAGCAGCCAAGGCTCGTCCACCTCTGGAAACACCATATATTTT. Encoded protein: CASSQGSSTSGNTIYF.

This clonotype has ten or more counts. The J gene is TRBJ2-1, the V gene TRBV29-1, with 11 bases aligning to TRBD2. Germline assignment: CDR1 SQVTM and CDR2 ANQGSEA. The CDR3 extends over 14 amino acids. J lost 8 bases, V lost 7 bases, and 10 bases had no gene match. The CDR3 here is CSATGGSGRDEQFF. The CDR3 DNA reads as TGCAGCGCCACCGGTGGTAGCGGGAGGGATGAGCAGTTCTTC.

V and J are TRBV29-1 and TRBJ1-1, with D uncertain. With 4 bases removed from V and 5 bases from J, the gap between germline ends came to 11 bases. The CDR3 runs 12 residues. Germline V gene data show CDR1 as SQVTM and CDR2 as ANQGSEA. CDR3 in amino acids: CSVGGSWTEAFF. The CDR3 DNA is TGCAGCGTTGGGGGAAGCTGGACTGAAGCTTTCTTT.

The sample holds many counts of this clonotype. The gene calls are TRBV20-1 and TRBJ2-7, with D perhaps matching TRBD2 (5 bases). The germline CDR1 and CDR2 sequences are DFQATT and SNEGSKA (reference sequence). V lost 7 bases to trimming and J lost 4 bases, with 14 bases between them. The CDR3 totals 12 residues. CDR3 region: CSVPAAGYEQYF. DNA of the CDR3: TGCAGTGTGCCAGCGGCCGGGTACGAGCAGTACTTC.

CDR3 loop: CASSMTGAKREHEQYF. The CDR3, as DNA: TGTGCCAGCAGCATGACAGGGGCGAAGCGAGAACACGAGCAGTACTTC. This chain joins TRBV5-4 and TRBJ2-7; TRBD1 matches at 8 bases. This CDR3 comprises 16 residues. CDR1 and CDR2 from the germline V gene are SGHNT and YYREEE (reference sequence). V was pared by 4 bases and J by 5 bases, with 14 bases of the junction left unmatched.

The chain carries TRBV9 and TRBJ1-1; a possible D gene is TRBD1 (5 bases). CDR1 and CDR2 (germline): SGDLS, YYNGEE. The CDR3 spans 14 residues. Trimming pared 0 bases from V and 4 bases from J, leaving 10 bases between. CDR3: CASSVAWDGTEAFF. The CDR3 DNA is TGTGCCAGCAGCGTAGCCTGGGACGGCACTGAAGCTTTCTTT.

This clonotype is medium-sized by share. The chain recombines TRBV18 with TRBJ2-7; D remains ambiguous. The CDR3 is 14 residues long. Trimming pared 0 bases from V and 7 bases from J, leaving 13 bases between. The germline CDR1 and CDR2 sequences are KGHSH and LQKENI. This CDR3 reads CASSPPWAAGEQYF. In DNA, the CDR3 is TGTGCCAGCTCACCACCATGGGCAGCCGGAGAGCAGTACTTC.

In its sample, this clonotype is medium-sized. The rearrangement uses TRBV5-1 and TRBJ1-2; 8 bases line up with TRBD1. The CDR3 spans 14 residues. The germline V gene encodes CDR1 SGHRS and CDR2 YFSETQ. Trimming cost V 1 base and J 6 bases; bases outside gene matches: 5. CDR3 loop: CASSLQGAPDGYTF. The CDR3, as DNA: TGCGCCAGCAGCTTGCAGGGGGCGCCCGATGGCTACACCTTC.

The table lists this clonotype with many counts. The chain has TRBV20-1 and TRBJ1-1; TRBD1 matches 9 bases. This CDR3 contains 15 residues. Germline CDR1 and CDR2: DFQATT and SNEGSKA (reference sequence). Trimming removed 5 bases from V and 6 bases from J; junction bases left unmatched: 13. Here the CDR3 reads CSADGQGKVSAEAFF. The CDR3 coding sequence is TGCAGTGCTGATGGACAGGGGAAGGTGAGCGCTGAAGCTTTCTTT.

This clonotype was observed at least ten times. The chain couples TRBV3-1 to TRBJ2-7; 8 positions match TRBD2. The germline V gene has CDR1 LGHDT and CDR2 YNNKEL (reference sequence). J gave up 2 bases and V 5 bases, and 8 bases lay outside the gene matches. The CDR3 has 15 amino acids. The CDR3 protein is CASSESGSPPYEQYF. The CDR3 bases are TGTGCCAGCAGCGAAAGCGGGAGTCCCCCCTACGAGCAGTACTTC.

The chain links TRBV4-2 to TRBJ2-6, with 15 nucleotides matching TRBD2. CDR1 and CDR2 from the germline V gene are LGHNA and YNFKEQ. Trimming removed 3 bases from V and 1 base from J; junction bases left unmatched: 1. The CDR3 has 18 amino acids. In DNA form, the CDR3 reads TGTGCCAGCAGCCAGGGACTAGCGGGAGGATCTGGGGCCAACGTCCTGACTTTC. Amino acids: CASSQGLAGGSGANVLTF.

This clonotype appeared many times. The rearrangement uses TRBV27 and TRBJ2-7; D might be TRBD1 (6 bases). The V and J ends lost 2 bases and 0 bases respectively, with 11 bases between them. This CDR3 contains 15 residues. Germline CDR1 and CDR2: MNHEY and SMNVEV (reference sequence). This CDR3 is CASSLGRGSSYEQYF. In DNA form, the CDR3 reads TGTGCCAGCAGTTTAGGCAGGGGAAGCTCCTACGAGCAGTACTTC.

Comments on this clonotype: This likely came from a read error, as a far larger clone is one base away. V is TRBV28 and J is TRBJ2-7; D gene ambiguous. V was trimmed by 7 bases and J by 7 bases, leaving 20 bases between them. Germline V gene data show CDR1 as MDHEN and CDR2 as SYDVKM. This CDR3 is 14 amino acids long. The CDR3 reads CASITGSSYNEQYF. In nucleotides, the CDR3 is TGTGCCAGCATCACTGGTAGCTCCTACAATGAGCAGTACTTC. Based on the CDR3 plus reference TRBV28 and TRBJ2-7, the full variable domain is DVKVTQSSRYLVKRTGEKVFLECVQDMDHENMFWYRQDPGLGLRLIYFSYDVKMKEKGDIPEGYSVSREKKERFSLILESASTNQTSMYLCASITGSSYNEQYFGPGTRLTVT.

This clonotype was counted many times. CDR3 coding DNA: TGTGCCAGCTCCCACGACAGGATTGCTACTGAAGCTTTCTTT. The encoded protein is CASSHDRIATEAFF. This chain connects TRBV18 to TRBJ1-1; a weak D match, TRBD1 (6 bases). Germline CDR1 is KGHSH and CDR2 is LQKENI. The CDR3 consists of 14 residues. Trimming shortened V by 6 bases and J by 5 bases, and 16 bases separated the two germline ends. Full variable domain (outside the CDR3, taken from reference TRBV18 and TRBJ1-1): NAGVMQNPRHLVRRRGQEARLRCSPMKGHSHVYWYRQLPEEGLKFMVYLQKENIIDESGMPKERFSAEFPKEGPSILRIQQVVRGDSAAYFCASSHDRIATEAFFGQGTRLTVV.

The chain is built from TRBV29-1 and TRBJ2-1, with 13 bases that match TRBD2. J gave up 13 bases and V 7 bases, and 7 bases lay outside the gene matches. The germline V gene has CDR1 SQVTM and CDR2 ANQGSEA. There are 12 residues in the CDR3. CDR3 sequence reads: CSARTSGSRQFF. The CDR3 DNA reads TGCAGCGCACGGACTAGCGGGAGTCGACAGTTCTTC.

This clonotype was seen at least ten times. The J gene is TRBJ1-5, the V gene TRBV19; TRBD1 matches 8 bases. This CDR3 region has 15 residues. The germline gives CDR1 LNHDA, CDR2 SQIVND (reference sequence). The trim removed 7 bases at V and 9 bases at J, leaving 14 bases unmatched. The chain's CDR3 is CASTPRGDRSLPQHF. As DNA, the CDR3 is TGTGCCAGTACCCCCCGAGGGGACAGGTCTCTGCCCCAGCATTTT.

This clonotype was detected ten times or more. V and J are TRBV29-1 and TRBJ1-1, with 7 bases lining up with TRBD1. The germline V gene encodes CDR1 SQVTM and CDR2 ANQGSEA. V gave up 3 bases and J gave up 4 bases; unmatched junction bases: 5. The CDR3 runs 13 residues. In DNA, the CDR3 is TGCAGCGTTGATGAGGCAGGGGGCACTGAAGCTTTCTTT. Amino acids: CSVDEAGGTEAFF.

In its sample, this clonotype was seen many times. The CDR3: CASSEAVRVSNSNQPQHF. For the CDR3, the DNA is TGTGCCAGCAGTGAAGCGGTGAGGGTCAGCAATAGCAATCAGCCCCAGCATTTT. V is TRBV6-1 and J is TRBJ1-5; D ambiguous. V was cut by 0 bases and J by 0 bases, with 15 bases left in between. Germline V gives CDR1 MNHNS, CDR2 SASEGT. This CDR3 comprises 18 residues.

The table lists this clonotype with a few counts. This chain uses TRBV12-3 or TRBV12-4 with TRBJ2-2; the D is unclear. Between the trimmed V and J ends, which lost 7 bases and 4 bases, there was a span of 19 bases. This CDR3 comprises 16 residues. The CDR3 nucleotides are TGTGCCAGCAATTCCCATATGGCCGCCGGCACCGGGGAGCTGTTTTTT. Translation gives CASNSHMAAGTGELFF.

The chain combines TRBV6-8 with TRBJ1-2, with 10 bases lining up with TRBD1. Per the germline V gene, CDR1 is MNHGY and CDR2 is SAAAGT. This CDR3 spans 13 amino acids. CDR3 amino acids: CASKGTGDYGYTF. In nucleotides, the CDR3 is TGTGCTTCGAAGGGGACAGGGGACTATGGCTACACCTTC.